This TCR beta chain was recorded in a study of T cells after yellow fever vaccination. The study, taken as a whole, reports: Only a small proportion of the clonotypes turned up in both the CD4 and the CD8 compartments, likely arising from convergent recombination. In FACS-sorted repertoires, abundant clonotypes from the bulk population could appear as contaminants.

Germline lookup yields CDR1 SGHVS and CDR2 FQNEAQ. There are 15 residues in the CDR3. V was trimmed by 1 base and J by 4 bases, leaving 10 bases between them. On this clonotype: Antigen: not known.

Template-switching 5'RACE yielded the TCR cDNA; a universal primer site and UMIs were added in the process. TCRdb reprocessed the 5' RACE reads with MiXCR, giving one entry per CDR3 protein. Of just under 600,000 distinct CDR3 sequences in the sample, less than 15% were seen once. Here the sequenced sample was PBMCs, taken on the day of the yellow fever booster vaccination. This clonotype was obtained from a man aged 30 to 45 who received the YFV17D yellow fever vaccine. The genes are TRBV7-8 and TRBJ2-2; D uncertain. CDR3 residues: CASSLVTFGTGELFF. The CDR3 DNA sequence: TGTGCCAGCAGCTTAGTTACCTTCGGCACCGGGGAGCTGTTTTTT.